A single count supports the clone carrying this T cell receptor (beta chain). Its target is unknown. In germline, CDR1 is MDHEN, CDR2 SYDVKM. Trimming took 2 bases from V and 3 from J, leaving 14 bases between them. This CDR3 spans 15 amino acids. The table came from immunoSEQ multiplex PCR; TCRdb's copy has only in-frame clones and leaves some out. The sample contains 13,000 to 15,000 clones, 85% to 95% of which appear only once. Drawing of blood for sampling happened at baseline, at cycle 4 day 1, and at cycle 7 day 1. These data are taken from a study of OX40 agonist ivuxolimab in advanced cancers. Notes on the study in general: In the 0.1 to 3.0 mg/kg range, CD4+ and CD8+ blood T cells had expanded clonally by week 6.

The sequencing here drew on CD4+ or CD8+ T cells sorted from blood, taken in a trial of the OX40 agonist ivuxolimab. This TCR derives from an adult with an advanced solid tumor such as melanoma, head and neck, liver or kidney cancer. The chain recombines TRBV28 with TRBJ2-7; D unresolved. The DNA of the CDR3 is TGTGCCAGCAGTTTAGAGGCGCTGGCCGACTACGAGCAGTACTTC. Protein product: CASSLEALADYEQYF.